Shown below are 10 T cell receptor beta chains from a single sample sequenced in a study of a mutant IDH1 vaccine in newly diagnosed glioma. The time point: baseline, week 1 (first vaccination visit). As to treatment: pre-vaccination baseline after standard-of-care therapy. Generated by immunoSEQ multiplex PCR, the TCRdb table keeps only in-frame clones and is missing some. The table has 15,000 to 20,000 clones, roughly 80% seen once. The sample here was PBMCs, taken from a glioma patient treated with radiotherapy, temozolomide or both. Receptors were obtained from a man aged 40-50 years with glioma.

This rearrangement joins TRBV7-2 to TRBJ1-1; possible D gene TRBD1, 5 bases. Trimming pared 7 bases from V and 1 base from J, leaving 13 bases between. This CDR3 region has 14 residues. CDR1 and CDR2 from the germline V gene are SGHTA and FQGNSA. In DNA form, the CDR3 reads TGTGCCAGCACCCGCGATAGGGGGAACACTGAAGCTTTCTTT. Its protein is CASTRDRGNTEAFF.

The genes are TRBV2 and TRBJ2-7, with D perhaps assigned TRBD1 or TRBD2 (5 bases each). The CDR3 is 15 residues long. The ends were cut back, 4 bases at V and 0 bases at J, with 13 bases in the middle. Looked up from germline, CDR1 is SNHLY and CDR2 is FYNNEI. CDR3 DNA sequence: TGTGCCAGCAGTGTTAGAGGGGTCACCTCCTACGAGCAGTACTTC. Protein: CASSVRGVTSYEQYF.

This chain uses TRBV6-5 with TRBJ2-1; a possible D gene is TRBD1 (5 bases). CDR1 is MNHEY, CDR2 SVGAGI, per germline. This CDR3 has 15 residues. V was pared by 5 bases and J by 8 bases, with 19 bases between. This chain's CDR3 is CASSQSGQGIDEQFF. The CDR3 DNA sequence: TGTGCCAGCAGTCAGTCAGGGCAGGGCATCGATGAGCAGTTCTTC.

The rearrangement joins TRBV4-2 to TRBJ1-4, with D perhaps matching TRBD1 (6 bases). The germline gives CDR1 LGHNA, CDR2 YNFKEQ. The CDR3 sequence is 15 residues long. Trimming took off 4 bases at V and 3 bases at J, with 12 bases between the two ends. The CDR3 loop is CASSRIRQANEKLFF. CDR3 coding DNA: TGTGCCAGCAGCCGCATTAGACAGGCTAATGAAAAACTGTTTTTT.

V usage is TRBV12-5 and J usage is TRBJ2-3, with 7 bases that match TRBD1. V shed 5 bases, J shed 3 bases, and the junction held 2 bases outside the gene matches. The CDR3 runs to 13 residues. Germline CDR1 is LGHNT and CDR2 is FRNRAP. The CDR3 loop is CASGTGVTDTQYF. DNA of the CDR3: TGTGCTAGTGGTACAGGGGTTACAGATACGCAGTATTTT.

The V and J genes are TRBV2 and TRBJ2-5, with 7 bases identical to TRBD1. The CDR3 is 14 residues long. The J segment lost 5 bases and the V segment lost 5 bases, leaving 8 bases of the junction unmatched. Germline values: CDR1 SNHLY, CDR2 FYNNEI. The CDR3 loop reads CASSLGGSGETQYF. The CDR3 nucleotides are TGTGCCAGCAGTTTAGGGGGCTCGGGGGAGACCCAGTACTTC.

The rearrangement joins TRBV19 to TRBJ2-1, with 9 bases fitting TRBD1. Trimming removed 5 bases from V and 5 bases from J; junction bases left unmatched: 13. The CDR3 covers 17 residues. The germline V gene has CDR1 LNHDA and CDR2 SQIVND (reference sequence). The CDR3, as DNA: TGTGCCAGTAGTTCCCAACCGGGGACAGGGATGGACAATGAGCAGTTCTTC. Protein: CASSSQPGTGMDNEQFF.

The chain recombines TRBV19 with TRBJ1-2, with D unresolved. V was trimmed by 0 bases and J by 2 bases, leaving 13 bases between them. CDR1 and CDR2 from the germline V gene are LNHDA and SQIVND (reference sequence). The CDR3 covers 16 residues. The chain's CDR3 is CASSIDHYFNNYGYTF. The CDR3 nucleotides read TGTGCCAGTAGTATAGATCACTACTTCAACAACTATGGCTACACCTTC.

The rearrangement uses TRBV10-2 and TRBJ1-6, with D unresolved. Germline V CDR1 and CDR2: WSHSY, SAAADI. With 3 bases removed from V and 0 bases from J, the gap between germline ends came to 6 bases. This CDR3 has 15 residues. The CDR3: CASSDSLSYNSPLHF. The CDR3 nucleotides are TGCGCCAGCAGTGACAGCCTCTCCTATAATTCACCCCTCCACTTT.

This sequence joins TRBV5-6 and TRBJ2-3, with a tentative D call TRBD1 (6 bases). The CDR3 is 15 amino acids. With 0 bases removed from V and 0 bases from J, the gap between germline ends came to 8 bases. In germline, CDR1 is SGHDT, CDR2 YYEEEE. The CDR3 DNA sequence: TGTGCCAGCAGCTTGGGACAGGCTAGCACAGATACGCAGTATTTT. Amino acids: CASSLGQASTDTQYF.